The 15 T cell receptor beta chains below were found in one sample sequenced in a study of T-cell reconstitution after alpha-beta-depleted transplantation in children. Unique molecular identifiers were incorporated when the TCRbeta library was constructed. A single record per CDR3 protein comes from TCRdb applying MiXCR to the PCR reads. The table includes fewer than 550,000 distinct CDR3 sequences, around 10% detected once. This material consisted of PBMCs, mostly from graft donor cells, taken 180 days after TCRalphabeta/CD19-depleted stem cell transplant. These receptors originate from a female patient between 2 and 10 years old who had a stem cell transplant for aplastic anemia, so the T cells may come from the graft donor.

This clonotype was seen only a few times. The CDR3 here is CSGGRDRARQFF. DNA of the CDR3: TGCAGCGGGGGGCGGGACAGGGCACGGCAGTTCTTC. The chain employs TRBV29-1 and TRBJ2-1; 9 bases fit TRBD1. CDR3 length equals 12 residues. The ends lost 7 bases at V and 12 bases at J; junction bases unmatched: 10. Germline CDR1 and CDR2: SQVTM and ANQGSEA.

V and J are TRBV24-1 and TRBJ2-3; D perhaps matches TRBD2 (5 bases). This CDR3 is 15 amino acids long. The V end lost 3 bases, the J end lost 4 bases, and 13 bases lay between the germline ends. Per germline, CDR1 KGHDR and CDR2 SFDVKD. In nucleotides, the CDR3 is TGTGCCACCAGTGATAGTGGCCTCGGGGCAGATACGCAGTATTTT. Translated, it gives CATSDSGLGADTQYF.

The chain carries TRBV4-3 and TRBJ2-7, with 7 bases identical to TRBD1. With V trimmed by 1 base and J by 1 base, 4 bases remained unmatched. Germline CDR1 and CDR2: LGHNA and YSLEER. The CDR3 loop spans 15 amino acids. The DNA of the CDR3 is TGCGCCAGCAGCCAAGTCAAACAGGGGTCCTACGAGCAGTACTTC. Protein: CASSQVKQGSYEQYF.

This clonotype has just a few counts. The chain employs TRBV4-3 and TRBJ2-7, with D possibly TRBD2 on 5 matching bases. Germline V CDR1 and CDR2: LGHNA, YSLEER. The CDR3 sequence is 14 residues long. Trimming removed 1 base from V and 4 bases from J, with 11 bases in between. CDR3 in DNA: TGCGCCAGCAGCCAAGCCGGGAACGGGTACGAGCAGTACTTC. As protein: CASSQAGNGYEQYF.

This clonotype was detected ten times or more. The CDR3 protein is CASSPGTGFGEQYV. Here the CDR3 DNA reads TGCGCCAGCAGTCCCGGGACAGGGTTCGGCGAGCAGTACGTC. The rearrangement links TRBV5-1 to TRBJ2-7; 9 nucleotides agree with TRBD1. Trimming at V came to 5 bases and at J to 6 bases, leaving 9 bases not matched to a gene. Germline V gene lookup returns CDR1 SGHRS and CDR2 YFSETQ. The CDR3 runs 14 residues.

CDR3 nucleotides: TGTGCCAGCAGCATAGGAGGGGTCGGGGCCAACGTCCTGACTTTC. Translation: CASSIGGVGANVLTF. This sequence joins TRBV6-2 or TRBV6-3 and TRBJ2-6; a possible D gene is TRBD2 (6 bases). From germline, CDR1 is MNHEY and CDR2 SVGEGT. The V end lost 6 bases, the J end lost 4 bases, and 13 bases lay between the germline ends. The CDR3 covers 15 residues.

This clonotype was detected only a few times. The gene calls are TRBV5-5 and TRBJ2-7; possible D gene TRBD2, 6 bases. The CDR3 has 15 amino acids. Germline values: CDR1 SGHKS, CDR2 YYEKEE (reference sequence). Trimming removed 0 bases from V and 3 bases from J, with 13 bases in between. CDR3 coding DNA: TGTGCCAGCAGCTTGGCCACGGGAGACCACTACGAGCAGTACTTC. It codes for CASSLATGDHYEQYF.

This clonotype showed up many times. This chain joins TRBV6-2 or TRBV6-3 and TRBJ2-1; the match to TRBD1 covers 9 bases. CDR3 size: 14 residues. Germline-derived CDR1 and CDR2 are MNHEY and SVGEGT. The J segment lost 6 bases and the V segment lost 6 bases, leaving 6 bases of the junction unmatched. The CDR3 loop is CASRLQGAINEQFF. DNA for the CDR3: TGTGCCAGCAGACTACAGGGGGCCATCAATGAGCAGTTCTTC.

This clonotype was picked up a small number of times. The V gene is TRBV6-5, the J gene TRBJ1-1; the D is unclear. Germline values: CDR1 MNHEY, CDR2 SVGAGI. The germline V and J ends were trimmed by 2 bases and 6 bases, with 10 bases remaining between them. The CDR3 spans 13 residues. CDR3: CASSYPGLPEAFF. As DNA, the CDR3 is TGTGCCAGCAGTTACCCCGGGCTCCCTGAAGCTTTCTTT.

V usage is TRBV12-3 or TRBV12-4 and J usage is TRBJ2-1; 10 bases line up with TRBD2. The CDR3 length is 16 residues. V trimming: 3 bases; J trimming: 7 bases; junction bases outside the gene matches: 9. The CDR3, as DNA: TGTGCCAGCAGTTTCCTCGGGACTAGCGTTAATAATGAGCAGTTCTTC. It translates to CASSFLGTSVNNEQFF.

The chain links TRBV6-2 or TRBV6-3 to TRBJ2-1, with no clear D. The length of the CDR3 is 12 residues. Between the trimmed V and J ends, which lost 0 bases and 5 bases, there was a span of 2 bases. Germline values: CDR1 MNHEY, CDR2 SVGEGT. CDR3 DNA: TGTGCCAGCAGTTACTCAAACAATGAGCAGTTCTTC. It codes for CASSYSNNEQFF.

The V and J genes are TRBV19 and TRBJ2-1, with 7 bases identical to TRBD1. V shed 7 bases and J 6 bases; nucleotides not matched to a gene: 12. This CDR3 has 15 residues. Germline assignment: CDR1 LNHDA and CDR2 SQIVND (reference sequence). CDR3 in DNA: TGTGCCAGTACTAGGGGGCTAGGCCCAACCAATGAGCAGTTCTTC. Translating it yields CASTRGLGPTNEQFF. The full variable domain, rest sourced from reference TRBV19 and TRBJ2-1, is DGGITQSPKYLFRKEGQNVTLSCEQNLNHDAMYWYRQDPGQGLRLIYYSQIVNDFQKGDIAEGYSVSREKKESFPLTVTSAQKNPTAFYLCASTRGLGPTNEQFFGPGTRLTVL.

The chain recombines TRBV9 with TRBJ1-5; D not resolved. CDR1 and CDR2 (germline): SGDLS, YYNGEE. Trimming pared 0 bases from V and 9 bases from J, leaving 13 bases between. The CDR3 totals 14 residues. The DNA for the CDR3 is TGTGCCAGCAGCGTAGGGGGTGGTAAGAGGCCCCAGCATTTT. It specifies CASSVGGGKRPQHF.

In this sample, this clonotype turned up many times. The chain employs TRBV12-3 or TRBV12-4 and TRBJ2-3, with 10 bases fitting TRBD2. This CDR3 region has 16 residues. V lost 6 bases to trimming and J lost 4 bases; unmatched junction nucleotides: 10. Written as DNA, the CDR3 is TGTGCCAGCAGCTCTACTTTAGCGGGAGGCGCAGATACGCAGTATTTT. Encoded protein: CASSSTLAGGADTQYF.

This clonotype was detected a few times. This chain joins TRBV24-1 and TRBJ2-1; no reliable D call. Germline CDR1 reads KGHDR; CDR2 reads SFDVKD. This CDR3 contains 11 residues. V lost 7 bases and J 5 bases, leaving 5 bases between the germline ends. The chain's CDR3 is CATRQNNEQFF. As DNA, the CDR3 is TGTGCCACCAGACAGAACAATGAGCAGTTCTTC.